The following is a T cell receptor (beta chain) sequence with its context. The sample originates from a study of blood T cell repertoires in COVID-19. Recruits, aged roughly 18 to 100 years, lived in 20 to 30 US areas. Self-reported history from a screening survey and questionnaire set each donor's cohort. V was clipped by 6 bases and J by 5 bases, with 18 bases between them. The CDR3 is 15 residues long. Germline V lookup: CDR1 SEHNR, CDR2 FQNEAQ (reference sequence). Original processing notes: Amplifying reference gene primers gave estimates of nucleated cell counts. TCRdb's table, derived via immunoSEQ multiplex PCR, lists solely in-frame clones and lacks some. V, J and clone size are those of that table, while D and trimming were read from the DNA. The table includes 210,000 or so clones, roughly 85% detected once.

Source material: PBMCs or T cells enriched from blood (not recorded which). The TCR sequence derives from a man under 40 who had recovered from COVID-19. This chain uses TRBV7-9 with TRBJ2-3; perhaps TRBD1 as D (6 bases). CDR3 nucleotide sequence: TGTGCCAGCAGTTCTATGACAGGAGAAGGAGATACGCAGTATTTT. Amino acid sequence: CASSSMTGEGDTQYF.